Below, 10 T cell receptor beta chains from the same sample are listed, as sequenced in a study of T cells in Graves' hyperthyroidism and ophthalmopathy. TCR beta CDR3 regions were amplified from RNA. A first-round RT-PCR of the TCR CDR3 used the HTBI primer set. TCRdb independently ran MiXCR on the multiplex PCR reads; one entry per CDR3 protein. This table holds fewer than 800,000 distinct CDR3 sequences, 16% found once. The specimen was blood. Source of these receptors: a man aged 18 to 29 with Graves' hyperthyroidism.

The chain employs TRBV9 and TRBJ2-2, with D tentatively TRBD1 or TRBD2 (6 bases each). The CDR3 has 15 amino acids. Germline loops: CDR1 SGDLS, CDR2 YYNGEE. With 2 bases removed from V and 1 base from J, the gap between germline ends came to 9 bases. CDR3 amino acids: CASSVRGRNTGELFF. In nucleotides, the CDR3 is TGTGCCAGCAGCGTCCGGGGGCGGAACACCGGGGAGCTGTTTTTT. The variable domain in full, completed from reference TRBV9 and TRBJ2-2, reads DSGVTQTPKHLITATGQRVTLRCSPRSGDLSVYWYQQSLDQGLQFLIQYYNGEERAKGNILERFSAQQFPDLHSELNLSSLELGDSALYFCASSVRGRNTGELFFGEGSRLTVL.

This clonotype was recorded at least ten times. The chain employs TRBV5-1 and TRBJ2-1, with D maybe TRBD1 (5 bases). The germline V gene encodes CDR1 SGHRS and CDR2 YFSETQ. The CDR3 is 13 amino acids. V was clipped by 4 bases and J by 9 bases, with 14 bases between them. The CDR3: CASSATPGSEQFF. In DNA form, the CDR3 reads TGCGCCAGCAGCGCCACCCCAGGGTCTGAGCAGTTCTTC.

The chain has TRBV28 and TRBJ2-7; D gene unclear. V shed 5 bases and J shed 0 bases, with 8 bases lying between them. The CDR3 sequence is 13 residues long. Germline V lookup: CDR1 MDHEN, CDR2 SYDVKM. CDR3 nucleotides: TGTGCCAGCAGTGTTTTAGCCTCCTACGAGCAGTACTTC. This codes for CASSVLASYEQYF.

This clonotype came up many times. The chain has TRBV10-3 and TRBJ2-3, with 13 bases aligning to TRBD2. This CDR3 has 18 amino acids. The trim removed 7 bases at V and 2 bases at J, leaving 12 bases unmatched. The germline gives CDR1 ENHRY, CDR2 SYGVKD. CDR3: CAITGTSGTGGSTDTQYF. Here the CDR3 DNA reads TGTGCCATCACCGGGACTAGCGGGACCGGAGGGTCCACAGATACGCAGTATTTT.

For the CDR3, the DNA is TGCAGTGCTAGAGATGATGTTAGCGGGAGGCCCGAGCAGTACTTC. Translating it yields CSARDDVSGRPEQYF. This chain links TRBV20-1 with TRBJ2-7, with 10 nucleotides matching TRBD2. Germline CDR1 and CDR2: DFQATT and SNEGSKA (reference sequence). J lost 6 bases, V lost 0 bases, and 8 bases had no gene match. CDR3 length: 15 amino acids.

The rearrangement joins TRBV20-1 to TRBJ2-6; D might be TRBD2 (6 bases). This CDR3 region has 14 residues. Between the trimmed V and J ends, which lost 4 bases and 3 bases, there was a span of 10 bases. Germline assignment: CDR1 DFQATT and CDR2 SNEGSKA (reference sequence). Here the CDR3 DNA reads TGCAGTGCTAAGAGGAGGGGTGGGGCCAACGTCCTGACTTTC. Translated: CSAKRRGGANVLTF.

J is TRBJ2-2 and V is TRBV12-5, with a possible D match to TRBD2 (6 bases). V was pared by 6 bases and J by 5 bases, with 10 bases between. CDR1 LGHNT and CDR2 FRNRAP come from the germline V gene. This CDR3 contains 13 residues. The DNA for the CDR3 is TGTGCTAGTGGACGGGAGTATACCGGGGAGCTGTTTTTT. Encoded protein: CASGREYTGELFF. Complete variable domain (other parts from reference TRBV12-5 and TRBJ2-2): DARVTQTPRHKVTEMGQEVTMRCQPILGHNTVFWYRQTMMQGLELLAYFRNRAPLDDSGMPKDRFSAEMPDATLATLKIQPSEPRDSAVYFCASGREYTGELFFGEGSRLTVL.

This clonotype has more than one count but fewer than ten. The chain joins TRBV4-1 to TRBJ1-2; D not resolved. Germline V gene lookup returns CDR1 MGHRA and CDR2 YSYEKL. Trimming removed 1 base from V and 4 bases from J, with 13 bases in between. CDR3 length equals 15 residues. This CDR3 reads CASSQGPAQVYGYTF. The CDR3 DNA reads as TGCGCCAGCAGCCAAGGGCCAGCCCAAGTCTATGGCTACACCTTC.

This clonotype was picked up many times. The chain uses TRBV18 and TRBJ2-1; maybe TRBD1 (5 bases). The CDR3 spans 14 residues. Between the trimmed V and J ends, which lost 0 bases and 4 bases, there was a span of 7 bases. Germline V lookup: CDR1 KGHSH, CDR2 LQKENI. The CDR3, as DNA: TGTGCCAGCTCACCACCAGCAGGGTACAATGAGCAGTTCTTC. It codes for CASSPPAGYNEQFF.

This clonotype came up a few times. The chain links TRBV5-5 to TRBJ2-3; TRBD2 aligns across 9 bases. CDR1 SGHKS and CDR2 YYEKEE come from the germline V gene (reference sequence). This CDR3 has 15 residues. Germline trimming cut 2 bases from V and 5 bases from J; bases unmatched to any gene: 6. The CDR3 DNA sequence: TGTGCCAGCAGCTTCGGGCTAGCGGGATTAGATACGCAGTATTTT. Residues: CASSFGLAGLDTQYF.